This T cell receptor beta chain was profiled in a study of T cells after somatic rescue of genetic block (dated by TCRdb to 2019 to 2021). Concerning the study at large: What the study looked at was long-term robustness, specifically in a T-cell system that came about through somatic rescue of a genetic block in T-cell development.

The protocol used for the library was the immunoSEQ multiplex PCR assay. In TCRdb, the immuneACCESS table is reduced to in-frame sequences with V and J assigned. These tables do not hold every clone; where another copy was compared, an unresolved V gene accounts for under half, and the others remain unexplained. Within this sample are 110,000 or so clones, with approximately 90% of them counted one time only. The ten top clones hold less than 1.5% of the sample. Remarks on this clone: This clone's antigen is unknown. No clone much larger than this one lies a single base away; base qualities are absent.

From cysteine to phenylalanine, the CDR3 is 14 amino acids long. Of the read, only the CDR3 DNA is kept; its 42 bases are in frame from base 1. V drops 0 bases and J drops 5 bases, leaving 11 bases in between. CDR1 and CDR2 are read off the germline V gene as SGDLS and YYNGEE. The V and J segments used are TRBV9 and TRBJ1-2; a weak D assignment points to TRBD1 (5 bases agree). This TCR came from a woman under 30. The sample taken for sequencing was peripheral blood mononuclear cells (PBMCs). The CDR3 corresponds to CASSVEGIGYGYTF. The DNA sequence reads TGTGCCAGCAGCGTAGAGGGGATAGGGTATGGCTACACCTTC.